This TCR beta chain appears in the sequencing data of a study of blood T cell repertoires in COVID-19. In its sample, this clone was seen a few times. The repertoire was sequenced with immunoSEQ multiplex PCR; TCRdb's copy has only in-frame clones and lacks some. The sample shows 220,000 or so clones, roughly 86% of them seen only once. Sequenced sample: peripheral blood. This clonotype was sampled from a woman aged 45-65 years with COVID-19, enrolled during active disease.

This CDR3 is CASSYKGISGNTIYF. The DNA of the CDR3 is TGTGCCAGCAGTTACAAGGGGATCTCTGGAAACACCATATATTTT. This chain joins TRBV6-6 and TRBJ1-3; a weak D match, TRBD1 (5 bases). Germline V gives CDR1 MNHNY, CDR2 SVGAGI (reference sequence). Trimming cost V 2 bases and J 0 bases, with 8 bases left between them. CDR3 size: 15 residues.